The 32 T cell receptor beta chains reported below all come from one sample, sequenced in a study of blood T cell repertoires in COVID-19. The table came from immunoSEQ multiplex PCR; TCRdb's copy has only in-frame clones and leaves some out. The sample carries over 120,000 clones, about 80% recorded once. Input material: peripheral blood. The receptors stem from a man aged 70 or older who had recovered from COVID-19.

This CDR3 reads CASSLFGTDTQYF. The CDR3 DNA is TGTGCCAGCAGCTTGTTCGGTACAGATACGCAGTATTTT. The V call is TRBV11-2, the J call TRBJ2-3, with no clear D. The CDR3 covers 13 residues. Germline assignment: CDR1 SGHAT and CDR2 FQNNGV. V was clipped by 3 bases and J by 3 bases, with 7 bases between them.

This CDR3 reads CASSISGSSYNEQFF. The CDR3 DNA follows: TGTGCCAGTAGTATTAGCGGGAGCTCCTACAATGAGCAGTTCTTC. The chain uses TRBV19 and TRBJ2-1, with TRBD2 identical over 9 bases. The CDR3 is made up of 15 amino acids. The germline V gene has CDR1 LNHDA and CDR2 SQIVND (reference sequence). V gave up 3 bases and J gave up 0 bases; unmatched junction bases: 0.

The chain employs TRBV29-1 and TRBJ1-2, with 8 positions matching TRBD1. CDR1 and CDR2 (germline): SQVTM, ANQGSEA. This CDR3 contains 14 residues. Germline trimming cut 0 bases from V and 4 bases from J; bases unmatched to any gene: 4. Written as DNA, the CDR3 is TGCAGCGTTGAAGATCGGACAGGGAGCTATGGCTACACCTTC. Amino acid sequence: CSVEDRTGSYGYTF.

This rearrangement joins TRBV11-2 to TRBJ2-2, with 7 bases identical to TRBD2. Germline trimming cut 2 bases from V and 4 bases from J; bases unmatched to any gene: 16. Germline assignment: CDR1 SGHAT and CDR2 FQNNGV. The CDR3 runs 19 residues. CDR3 in DNA: TGTGCCAGCAGCTTACCGCCAGGGTTTGCAGCGGGACCCACCGGGGAGCTGTTTTTT. It yields the protein CASSLPPGFAAGPTGELFF.

V is TRBV12-3 or TRBV12-4 and J is TRBJ1-1; D is unresolved. V lost 5 bases and J lost 0, with 7 bases in between. The CDR3 has 13 amino acids. This CDR3 reads CASSPQVNTEAFF. CDR3 DNA sequence: TGTGCCAGCAGTCCCCAGGTGAACACTGAAGCTTTCTTT.

The gene calls are TRBV6-6 and TRBJ2-5; TRBD2 agrees at 9 bases. With 4 bases clipped from V and 0 bases from J, the junction kept 6 bases outside the gene matches. The CDR3 contains 16 residues. The germline V gene has CDR1 MNHNY and CDR2 SVGAGI (reference sequence). The CDR3 region is CASSSLREGYQETQYF. The CDR3 nucleotides are TGTGCCAGCAGTTCTCTGCGGGAGGGGTACCAAGAGACCCAGTACTTC.

This clone was seen only a few times. The chain recombines TRBV2 with TRBJ1-6; D uncertain. This CDR3 is 15 amino acids long. The V gene lost 0 bases and the J gene lost 3 bases, with 6 bases spanning the gap. Germline CDR1 and CDR2: SNHLY and FYNNEI. CDR3 loop: CASSEAQDYNSPLHF. In DNA, the CDR3 is TGTGCCAGCAGTGAAGCGCAGGACTATAATTCACCCCTCCACTTT.

This sequence joins TRBV10-3 and TRBJ2-3, with 10 bases matching TRBD2. Germline V gives CDR1 ENHRY, CDR2 SYGVKD. Germline trimming cut 8 bases from V and 4 bases from J; bases unmatched to any gene: 3. The length of the CDR3 is 13 residues. The CDR3 reads CAIGAGGSDTQYF. CDR3 nucleotide sequence: TGTGCCATCGGAGCGGGAGGGTCAGATACGCAGTATTTT.

The chain has TRBV10-3 and TRBJ1-1; 10 bases align to TRBD1. Germline V gene data show CDR1 as ENHRY and CDR2 as SYGVKD. V lost 6 bases, J lost 5 bases, and 12 bases stayed unmatched. CDR3 length: 16 residues. Here the CDR3 DNA reads TGTGCCATCAGCCCCGACAGGGGGCGAGAACGGACTGAAGCTTTCTTT. Translating gives CAISPDRGRERTEAFF.

The chain employs TRBV9 and TRBJ2-3; no definite D call. The ends were cut back, 0 bases at V and 1 base at J, with 9 bases in the middle. Germline CDR1 reads SGDLS; CDR2 reads YYNGEE. The CDR3 extends over 15 amino acids. CDR3 residues: CASSVDHGRTDTQYF. As DNA, the CDR3 is TGTGCCAGCAGCGTAGACCACGGTCGCACAGATACGCAGTATTTT.

The J gene is TRBJ1-2, the V gene TRBV18; the D gene is possibly TRBD1 (6 bases). The CDR3 runs 17 residues. The germline V gene has CDR1 KGHSH and CDR2 LQKENI. Trimming removed 1 base at V and 8 bases at J, with 23 bases between. The CDR3 sequence is CASSPQQGQGHLAGYTF. In DNA, the CDR3 is TGTGCCAGCTCACCACAACAGGGCCAGGGCCACCTAGCAGGCTACACCTTC. Combining the CDR3 with reference TRBV18 and TRBJ1-2 gives the whole variable domain NAGVMQNPRHLVRRRGQEARLRCSPMKGHSHVYWYRQLPEEGLKFMVYLQKENIIDESGMPKERFSAEFPKEGPSILRIQQVVRGDSAAYFCASSPQQGQGHLAGYTFGSGTRLTVV.

This rearrangement joins TRBV18 to TRBJ1-2; D gene ambiguous. The CDR3 has 13 amino acids. From germline, CDR1 is KGHSH and CDR2 LQKENI. Trimming removed 3 bases at V and 7 bases at J, with 12 bases between. CDR3 DNA: TGTGCCAGCTCACCGGGCCCCGTACTTGGCTACACCTTC. This gives the protein CASSPGPVLGYTF.

The chain recombines TRBV18 with TRBJ2-1, with D unresolved. Trimming stripped 5 bases from V and 0 bases from J, with 5 bases between. This CDR3 contains 13 residues. The germline V gene encodes CDR1 KGHSH and CDR2 LQKENI. The CDR3, as DNA: TGTGCCAGCTCAGCGATCTCCTACAATGAGCAGTTCTTC. Its translation is CASSAISYNEQFF.

The rearrangement uses TRBV5-6 and TRBJ2-7; 10 nucleotides align to TRBD2. The CDR3 runs 15 residues. In germline, CDR1 is SGHDT, CDR2 YYEEEE. Unmatched junction bases numbered 8, after V lost 4 bases and J lost 4 bases. The CDR3 spells CASSKPGLALYEQYF. The CDR3 nucleotides read TGTGCCAGCAGCAAGCCGGGACTAGCGTTGTACGAGCAGTACTTC.

The CDR3 sequence is CASSLNPGTEAFF. In nucleotides, the CDR3 is TGTGCCAGCAGCTTAAATCCAGGCACTGAAGCTTTCTTT. The gene calls are TRBV7-3 and TRBJ1-1, with D uncertain. The V gene lost 1 base and the J gene lost 4 bases, with 7 bases spanning the gap. The CDR3 is made up of 13 amino acids. CDR1 is SGHTA and CDR2 is FQGTGA in the germline V gene.

The rearrangement joins TRBV21-1 to TRBJ1-2. TRBV21-1 is a pseudogene. CDR3 length: 14 residues. The CDR3 loop reads CASSKRPTNYGYTF. CDR3 in DNA: TGTGCCAGCAGCAAGAGGCCTACTAACTATGGCTACACCTTC.

This clone has just a few counts. The J gene is TRBJ2-5, the V gene TRBV7-9; D is undetermined. The CDR3 spans 14 residues. Trimming took 1 base from V and 5 from J, leaving 11 bases between them. Germline CDR1 is SEHNR and CDR2 is FQNEAQ (reference sequence). Here the CDR3 DNA reads TGTGCCAGCAGCTTAGGGCTCGCAGTCGAGACCCAGTACTTC. This translates into CASSLGLAVETQYF.

V gene TRBV3-1 (or the pseudogene TRBV3-2) combines with J gene TRBJ2-7; D may be TRBD1 (5 bases). Per the germline V gene, CDR1 is LGHDT and CDR2 is YNNKEL (reference sequence). There are 15 residues in the CDR3. V gave up 4 bases and J gave up 2 bases, with 15 bases separating them. The chain's CDR3 is CASSPIRQRPYEQYF. CDR3 nucleotides: TGTGCCAGCAGCCCGATCCGACAGAGACCCTACGAGCAGTACTTC.

This CDR3 is CASSSTGDTGELFF. In DNA, the CDR3 is TGCGCCAGCAGTTCGACAGGAGACACCGGGGAGCTGTTTTTT. This chain connects TRBV5-1 to TRBJ2-2; D may be TRBD1 (6 bases). Germline V gene data show CDR1 as SGHRS and CDR2 as YFSETQ. The CDR3 length is 14 residues. V was cut by 5 bases and J by 3 bases, with 11 bases left in between.

The rearrangement uses TRBV2 and TRBJ2-1; D uncertain. This CDR3 is built from 15 residues. Germline V gene lookup returns CDR1 SNHLY and CDR2 FYNNEI. The V end was cut by 7 bases, the J end by 0 bases, with 13 bases between. Written as DNA, the CDR3 is TGTGCCAGCACCAGATCCCAGAACTCCTACAATGAGCAGTTCTTC. Its protein product is CASTRSQNSYNEQFF.

The chain combines TRBV27 with TRBJ1-1; tentative D call: TRBD1 (6 bases). Germline lookup yields CDR1 MNHEY and CDR2 SMNVEV (reference sequence). The CDR3 runs 14 residues. V was trimmed by 1 base and J by 4 bases, leaving 10 bases between them. The CDR3 spells CASSLYPGVTEAFF. The CDR3 DNA sequence: TGTGCCAGCAGTTTATACCCAGGGGTCACTGAAGCTTTCTTT.

This chain links TRBV11-1 with TRBJ2-1; TRBD2 aligns across 8 bases. This CDR3 is 15 amino acids long. Trimming removed 2 bases from V and 10 bases from J; junction bases left unmatched: 10. Germline CDR1 SGHAT, CDR2 FQDESV (reference sequence). CDR3 region: CASSLSLAGGGEQFF. In DNA form, the CDR3 reads TGTGCCAGCAGCTTAAGCCTAGCGGGCGGGGGGGAGCAGTTCTTC.

The chain couples TRBV7-6 to TRBJ2-5, with D possibly being TRBD2 (5 bases). There are 15 residues in the CDR3. The V gene's germline CDR1 is SGHVS and CDR2 FNYEAQ. The germline V and J ends were trimmed by 5 bases and 4 bases, with 17 bases remaining between them. The CDR3 DNA sequence: TGTGCCAGCAGCCCGGGTCCGCGGACTCGAGAGACCCAGTACTTC. Translated: CASSPGPRTRETQYF.

The CDR3 DNA sequence: TGTGCCAGTAGTATGTCCGGGAGGGTCTACAATGAGCAGTTCTTC. Protein sequence: CASSMSGRVYNEQFF. V gene TRBV19 combines with J gene TRBJ2-1; TRBD2 agrees at 8 bases. In germline, CDR1 is LNHDA, CDR2 SQIVND (reference sequence). CDR3 length: 15 amino acids. Germline trimming cut 3 bases from V and 3 bases from J; bases unmatched to any gene: 4.

The chain employs TRBV19 and TRBJ2-7, with TRBD2 matching 8 bases. After removal of 4 bases from V and 5 bases from J, the junction contained 7 bases not matched to a gene. This CDR3 region has 14 residues. The germline gives CDR1 LNHDA, CDR2 SQIVND (reference sequence). The CDR3 spells CASSNSPAGDEQYF. The CDR3 bases are TGTGCCAGTAGTAACTCACCAGCGGGAGACGAGCAGTACTTC.

This clone was picked up a small number of times. This chain links TRBV5-1 with TRBJ2-7, with 8 bases matching TRBD2. This CDR3 contains 12 residues. Germline CDR1 is SGHRS and CDR2 is YFSETQ. J gave up 4 bases and V 5 bases, and 2 bases lay outside the gene matches. As DNA, the CDR3 is TGCGCCAGCAGTCGGGAGGGTTACGAGCAGTACTTC. It yields the protein CASSREGYEQYF.

CDR3 amino acids: CASTEPGSGANVLTF. CDR3 sequence (DNA): TGCGCCAGCACCGAACCAGGGTCCGGGGCCAACGTCCTGACTTTC. The J gene is TRBJ2-6, the V gene TRBV5-1, with D tentatively TRBD1 (5 bases). The CDR3 length is 15 residues. Germline loops: CDR1 SGHRS, CDR2 YFSETQ. V lost 6 bases, J lost 4 bases, and 14 bases lay in between.

In DNA, the CDR3 is TGTGCCACGACTGAAGTAGGGGGCTCCTACGAGCAGTACTTC. Amino acids: CATTEVGGSYEQYF. V is TRBV10-3 and J is TRBJ2-7, with D perhaps TRBD1 (6 bases). CDR1 is ENHRY and CDR2 is SYGVKD in the germline V gene. Trimming pared 10 bases from V and 0 bases from J, leaving 16 bases between. The CDR3 loop spans 14 amino acids.

This clone was recorded a few times. The chain employs TRBV19 and TRBJ1-6; D possibly corresponds to TRBD1 (6 bases). The V gene's germline CDR1 is LNHDA and CDR2 SQIVND (reference sequence). The CDR3 length is 15 residues. Trimming removed 8 bases at V and 7 bases at J, with 18 bases between. The CDR3 here is CASDQGRIGNSPLHF. CDR3 DNA: TGTGCCAGTGATCAGGGGAGAATCGGGAATTCACCCCTCCACTTT.

J is TRBJ2-7 and V is TRBV2; D gene unclear. Germline CDR1 is SNHLY and CDR2 is FYNNEI. Trimming took off 4 bases at V and 1 base at J, with 8 bases between the two ends. This CDR3 spans 13 amino acids. CDR3 bases: TGTGCCAGCAGTGCCGGGTTATCCTACGAGCAGTACTTC. Residues: CASSAGLSYEQYF.

This chain joins TRBV30 and TRBJ1-3; D is undetermined. The length of the CDR3 is 14 residues. V was pared by 2 bases and J by 4 bases, with 12 bases between. In germline, CDR1 is GTSNPN, CDR2 SVGIG (reference sequence). The CDR3 loop is CAWSFNSGGNTIYF. The CDR3 coding sequence is TGTGCCTGGAGTTTTAACAGCGGAGGAAACACCATATATTTT.

The rearrangement links TRBV20-1 to TRBJ2-7; TRBD2 aligns across 7 bases. This CDR3 has 11 residues. The germline V gene has CDR1 DFQATT and CDR2 SNEGSKA (reference sequence). Trimming at V came to 5 bases and at J to 7 bases, leaving 5 bases not matched to a gene. CDR3 sequence: CSARGDREQYF. The CDR3 DNA follows: TGCAGTGCTCGGGGGGACCGGGAGCAGTACTTC.